The source of this TCR beta chain is a study of T-cell memory formation after mild COVID-19. Background on the study: Clustering of TCRs was largely donor specific.

Trimming pared 0 bases from V and 8 bases from J, leaving 4 bases between. The CDR3 is made up of 11 amino acids. Germline V gene data show CDR1 as LGHNT and CDR2 as FRNRAP. Study-level findings and limits: Detection of some responders pre-infection suggested pre-existing cross-reactive memory T cells participated.

About this clonotype itself: The antigen is unknown.

TCRdb used MiXCR to reprocess the 5' RACE reads, holding one entry per CDR3 protein. The sample holds a few hundred thousand distinct CDR3 sequences, about a sixth seen once. Sequenced sample: PBMCs or a T cell subset sorted from them (not recorded which). The source of this sequence is a man younger than 35 who had mild COVID-19 (a few samples of this study predate the infection). Cell type and time point are not known. This chain links TRBV12-5 with TRBJ2-5, with no clear D. CDR3 amino acids: CASGLVTTQYF. CDR3 in DNA: TGTGCTAGTGGTTTGGTAACAACCCAGTACTTC.